This T cell receptor beta chain was recorded in a study of CD8 T cells in Susac syndrome. Study overall: At the time of blood draw, patients with Susac syndrome were therapy-naive, receiving corticosteroids, or receiving intravenous immunoglobulin alone. Findings of the study overall: In total CD8+ repertoires, around 17 Susac-specific public clones were detected, and CD8+ TEMRA repertoires contained several. Clonal expansion of CD8+ cells in Susac peaked in TEMRA cells (and in active patients).

With random hexamers, reverse transcription was performed on about 0.5 to 1 ug of RNA. TCRdb fed the immunoSEQ multiplex PCR reads into MiXCR, producing one record per CDR3 protein. This repertoire shows about 130,000 distinct CDR3 sequences, just under 95% found once; its top ten account for approximately 0.18%. TEMRA cells underwent FACS enrichment and CD8+ and CD4+ T cells underwent negative isolation. This CDR3 spans 15 amino acids. The germline V gene encodes CDR1 DFQATT and CDR2 SNEGSKA (reference sequence). V lost 6 bases, J lost 5 bases, and 15 bases stayed unmatched. Comment on this clonotype: Its target is not known.

The sequence came from a human donor with Susac syndrome. The chain is built from TRBV20-1 and TRBJ2-5, with 7 bases fitting TRBD2. The sequenced sample was CD8+ T cells from PBMCs. The CDR3 here is CSAEDREELPETQYF. CDR3 DNA sequence: TGCAGTGCGGAGGATCGGGAGGAGTTACCGGAGACCCAGTACTTC.